A single TCR beta chain is shown here with its context. The data belong to a study of identical twins. TCRdb fed the 5' RACE reads into MiXCR, producing one record per CDR3 protein. The sample has approximately 250,000 distinct CDR3 sequences, approximately 7.1% seen once; the top ten hold roughly 14%. The germline CDR1 and CDR2 sequences are GTSNPN and SVGIG (reference sequence). V dropped 2 bases and J dropped 5 bases, with 9 bases sitting between them. The CDR3 has 13 amino acids. This same sample was also part of a study on T cells expressing NK-cell markers.

The TCR originated in a woman aged 18-29 years in good health. The sample consisted of CD8+ T cells sorted from blood. V is TRBV30 and J is TRBJ2-2, with D uncertain. The CDR3 DNA follows: TGTGCCTGGAGTCCTCAAGGGACCGGGGAGCTGTTTTTT. Translated: CAWSPQGTGELFF.